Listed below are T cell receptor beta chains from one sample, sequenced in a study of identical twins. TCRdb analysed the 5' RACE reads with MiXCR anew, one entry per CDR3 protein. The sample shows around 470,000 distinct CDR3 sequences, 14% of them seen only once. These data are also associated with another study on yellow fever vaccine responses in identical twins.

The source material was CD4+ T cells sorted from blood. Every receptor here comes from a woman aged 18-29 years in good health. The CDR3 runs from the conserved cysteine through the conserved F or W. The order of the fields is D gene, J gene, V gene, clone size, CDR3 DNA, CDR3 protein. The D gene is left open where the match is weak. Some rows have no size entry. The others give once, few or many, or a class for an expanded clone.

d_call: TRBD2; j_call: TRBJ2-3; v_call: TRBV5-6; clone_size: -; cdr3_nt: TGTGCCAGCAGCTTCCCCGGACTAGCGGGGCTGGAAGATACGCAGTATTTT; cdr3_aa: CASSFPGLAGLEDTQYF
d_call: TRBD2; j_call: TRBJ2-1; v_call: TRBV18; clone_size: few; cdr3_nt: TGTGCCAGCTCACCACCCCAGCGGGGGGGCTTAAATGAGCAGTTCTTC; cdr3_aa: CASSPPQRGGLNEQFF
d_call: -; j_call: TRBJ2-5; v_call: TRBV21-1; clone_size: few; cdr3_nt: TGTGCCAGCAGCAAAGTAACGGGGGGGCCAGAGACCCAGTACTTC; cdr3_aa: CASSKVTGGPETQYF
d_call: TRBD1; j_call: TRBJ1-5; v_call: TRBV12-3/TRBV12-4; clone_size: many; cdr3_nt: TGTGCCAGCAGTTTAACAGGGGCGCGCAATCAGCCCCAGCATTTT; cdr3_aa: CASSLTGARNQPQHF
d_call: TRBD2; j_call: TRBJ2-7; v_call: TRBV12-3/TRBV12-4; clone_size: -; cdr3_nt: TGTGCCAGCAGTTTAGCGCTAGCGGACCAAGTCTACGAGCAGTACTTC; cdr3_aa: CASSLALADQVYEQYF
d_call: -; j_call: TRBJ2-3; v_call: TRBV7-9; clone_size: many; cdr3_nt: TGTGCCAGCAGCTTGGGTAGCAGTGGGAATACGCAGTATTTT; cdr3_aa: CASSLGSSGNTQYF
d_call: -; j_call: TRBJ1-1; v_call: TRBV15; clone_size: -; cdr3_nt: TGTGCCACCAGCAGAGATTTCGGGGGCGAAGCTTTCTTT; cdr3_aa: CATSRDFGGEAFF
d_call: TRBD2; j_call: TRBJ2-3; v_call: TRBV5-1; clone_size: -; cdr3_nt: TGCGCCAGCAGCTTGGTGGCTAGCGGGGGGCCCACAGATACGCAGTATTTT; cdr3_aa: CASSLVASGGPTDTQYF
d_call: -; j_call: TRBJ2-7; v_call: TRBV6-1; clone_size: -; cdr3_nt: TGTGCCAGCAGTGTATCCCAGAGCTCCTACGAGCAGTACTTC; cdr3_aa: CASSVSQSSYEQYF
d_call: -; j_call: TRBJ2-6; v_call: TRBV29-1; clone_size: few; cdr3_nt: TGCAGCGTTGTGGGCAGGACCTCTGGGGCCAACGTCCTGACTTTC; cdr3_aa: CSVVGRTSGANVLTF
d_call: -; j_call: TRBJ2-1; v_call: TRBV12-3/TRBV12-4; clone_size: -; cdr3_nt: TGTGCCAGCACCACATCATACAATGAGCAGTTCTTC; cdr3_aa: CASTTSYNEQFF
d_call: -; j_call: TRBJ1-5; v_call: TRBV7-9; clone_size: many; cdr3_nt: TGTGCCAGCAGCTTAAATGGAGTTAATCAGCCCCAGCATTTT; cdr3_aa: CASSLNGVNQPQHF
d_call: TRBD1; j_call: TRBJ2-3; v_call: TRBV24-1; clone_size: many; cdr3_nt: TGTGCCACCAAGGGGGCCTCAGATACGCAGTATTTT; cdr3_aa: CATKGASDTQYF
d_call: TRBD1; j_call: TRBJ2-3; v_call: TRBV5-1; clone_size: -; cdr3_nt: TGCGCCAGCAGCCCCGCCGGGACAGCAGTCACAGATACGCAGTATTTT; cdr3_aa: CASSPAGTAVTDTQYF
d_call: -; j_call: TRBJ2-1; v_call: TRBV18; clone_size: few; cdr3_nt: TGTGCCAGCTCACACCGGACGGGACTGGATGAGCAGTTCTTC; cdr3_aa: CASSHRTGLDEQFF
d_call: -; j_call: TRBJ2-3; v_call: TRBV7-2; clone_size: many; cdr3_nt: TGTGCCAGCAGCTCCCCTACCGGGGGCGTAACAGATACGCAGTATTTT; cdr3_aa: CASSSPTGGVTDTQYF
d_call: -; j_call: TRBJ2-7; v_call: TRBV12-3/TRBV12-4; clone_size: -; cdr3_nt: TGTGCCAGCAGTTCTACCCTCCTTCGTGAGCAGTACTTC; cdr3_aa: CASSSTLLREQYF
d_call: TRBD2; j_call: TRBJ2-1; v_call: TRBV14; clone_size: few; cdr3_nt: TGTGCCAGCAGCCCGATAGGGCTAGCGGTAAAAAATGAGCAGTTCTTC; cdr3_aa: CASSPIGLAVKNEQFF
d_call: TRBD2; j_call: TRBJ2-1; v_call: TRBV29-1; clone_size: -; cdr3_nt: TGCAGCCCTCAGCGGGCTAGCGGGAATTTTGAGCAGTTCTTC; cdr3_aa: CSPQRASGNFEQFF
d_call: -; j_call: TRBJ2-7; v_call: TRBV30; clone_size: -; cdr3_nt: TGTGCCTGGGACGACTTCGGGGGTTACGAGCAGTACTTC; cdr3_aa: CAWDDFGGYEQYF
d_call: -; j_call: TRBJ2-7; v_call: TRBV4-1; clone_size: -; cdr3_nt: TGCGCCAGCAGCCAAGGAATCTCCTACGAGCAGTACTTC; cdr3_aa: CASSQGISYEQYF
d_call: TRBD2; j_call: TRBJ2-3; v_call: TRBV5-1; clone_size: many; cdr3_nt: TGCGCCAGCAGCTTGGCCTCGGGGACTAGCGGGATCACAGATACGCAGTATTTT; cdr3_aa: CASSLASGTSGITDTQYF
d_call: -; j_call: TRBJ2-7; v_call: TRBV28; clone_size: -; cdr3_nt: TGTGCCAGCAGGGGGGTTCCCATCTACGAGCAGTACTTC; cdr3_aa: CASRGVPIYEQYF
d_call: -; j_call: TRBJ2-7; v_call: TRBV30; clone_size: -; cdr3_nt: TGTGCCTGGAGTGTTGGTGGTCCCTACGAGCAGTACTTC; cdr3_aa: CAWSVGGPYEQYF
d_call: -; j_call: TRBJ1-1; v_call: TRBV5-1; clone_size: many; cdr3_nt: TGCGCCAGCAGCCCCGGGACGGGCACTGAAGCTTTCTTT; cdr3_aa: CASSPGTGTEAFF
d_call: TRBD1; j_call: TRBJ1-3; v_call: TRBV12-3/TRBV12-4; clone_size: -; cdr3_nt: TGTGCCAGCAGCATTGGACAGGGAGCATACACCATATATTTT; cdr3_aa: CASSIGQGAYTIYF
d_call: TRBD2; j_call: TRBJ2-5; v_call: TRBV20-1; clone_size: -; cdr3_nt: TGCAGTGCCAATATAAGACTAGCGGGAAGCCTGGAGACCCAGTACTTC; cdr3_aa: CSANIRLAGSLETQYF
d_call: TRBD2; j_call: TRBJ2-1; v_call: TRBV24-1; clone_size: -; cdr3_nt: TGTGCCACCAGTCGCGGGGGAAGCCGCTACAATGAGCAGTTCTTC; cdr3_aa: CATSRGGSRYNEQFF
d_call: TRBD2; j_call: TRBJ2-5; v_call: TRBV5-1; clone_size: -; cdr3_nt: TGCGCCAGCAGCCTAAGGGACTACGAAACCCAGTACTTC; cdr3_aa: CASSLRDYETQYF
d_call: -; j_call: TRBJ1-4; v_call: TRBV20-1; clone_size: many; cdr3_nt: TGCAGTGCTACTACAGTAATTAATGAAAAACTGTTTTTT; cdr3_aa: CSATTVINEKLFF
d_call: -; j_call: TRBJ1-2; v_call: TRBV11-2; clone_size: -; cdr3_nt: TGTGCCAGCAGCTTAGATCCAGGGGTAGGCTATGGCTACACCTTC; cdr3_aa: CASSLDPGVGYGYTF
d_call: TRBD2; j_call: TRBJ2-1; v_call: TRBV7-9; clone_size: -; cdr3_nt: TGTGCCAGCAGCAAGACTAGCGGGGGAGTACATGAGCAGTTCTTC; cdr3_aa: CASSKTSGGVHEQFF
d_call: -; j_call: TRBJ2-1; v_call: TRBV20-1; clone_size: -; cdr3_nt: TGCAGTGCGAACCAACCGGTGGTCCTCTCCTACAATGAGCAGTTCTTC; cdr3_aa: CSANQPVVLSYNEQFF
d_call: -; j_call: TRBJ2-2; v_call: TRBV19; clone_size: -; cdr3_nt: TGTGCCAGTAGGCTTCGTGGCACCGGGGAGCTGTTTTTT; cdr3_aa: CASRLRGTGELFF
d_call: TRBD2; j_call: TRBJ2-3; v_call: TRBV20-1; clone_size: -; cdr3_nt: TGCAGTGCTAGAGTTTCTAGCGGGTTCACAGATACGCAGTATTTT; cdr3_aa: CSARVSSGFTDTQYF
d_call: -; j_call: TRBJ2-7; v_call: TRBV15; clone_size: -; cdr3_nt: TGTGCCACCAGCAGAGATCCGGGGGCTTTTGCTTACGAGCAGTACTTC; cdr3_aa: CATSRDPGAFAYEQYF
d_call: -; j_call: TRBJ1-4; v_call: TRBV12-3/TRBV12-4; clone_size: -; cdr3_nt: TGTGCCAGCAGCAGCAGGGTTCTCGGTGAAAAACTGTTTTTT; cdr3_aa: CASSSRVLGEKLFF